The 22 T cell receptor beta chains below were found in one sample sequenced in a study of blood T cell repertoires in COVID-19. The table came from immunoSEQ multiplex PCR; TCRdb's copy has only in-frame clones and leaves some out. The sample lists 130,000 to 150,000 clones; around 81% were seen once. Sequencing was carried out using peripheral blood. Receptor source: a woman in her thirties or forties with active or convalescent COVID-19.

The chain has TRBV18 and TRBJ1-2; D unclear. The germline CDR1 and CDR2 sequences are KGHSH and LQKENI. Trimming cost V 6 bases and J 0 bases, with 11 bases left between them. The CDR3 consists of 14 residues. CDR3 bases: TGTGCCAGCTCCGATGGCGGGGCTAACTATGGCTACACCTTC. Translating it yields CASSDGGANYGYTF. Variable domain in full (rest from reference TRBV18 and TRBJ1-2): NAGVMQNPRHLVRRRGQEARLRCSPMKGHSHVYWYRQLPEEGLKFMVYLQKENIIDESGMPKERFSAEFPKEGPSILRIQQVVRGDSAAYFCASSDGGANYGYTFGSGTRLTVV.

This chain uses TRBV19 with TRBJ1-5; D may be TRBD1 (5 bases). The CDR3 spans 14 residues. Germline CDR1 and CDR2: LNHDA and SQIVND (reference sequence). Trimming removed 6 bases from V and 3 bases from J, with 12 bases in between. CDR3 DNA: TGTGCCAGTAGCCGGACATCCCCCAATCAGCCCCAGCATTTT. It translates to CASSRTSPNQPQHF. Together with reference TRBV19 and TRBJ1-5, the CDR3 gives the full variable domain: DGGITQSPKYLFRKEGQNVTLSCEQNLNHDAMYWYRQDPGQGLRLIYYSQIVNDFQKGDIAEGYSVSREKKESFPLTVTSAQKNPTAFYLCASSRTSPNQPQHFGDGTRLSIL.

This clone has only a few counts. V usage is TRBV19 and J usage is TRBJ1-1; TRBD1 is a possible D gene (5 bases). Germline CDR1 and CDR2: LNHDA and SQIVND (reference sequence). V was cut by 6 bases and J by 2 bases, with 10 bases left in between. The CDR3 runs 13 residues. CDR3 sequence (DNA): TGTGCCAGTAGCCGGGGGGAAAACACTGAAGCTTTCTTT. Encoded protein: CASSRGENTEAFF.

The chain joins TRBV11-2 to TRBJ2-7; perhaps TRBD2 as D (7 bases). Germline V gene sequence: CDR1 SGHAT, CDR2 FQNNGV. The CDR3 has 15 residues. Trimming removed 7 bases at V and 6 bases at J, with 22 bases between. The CDR3 DNA reads as TGTGCCAGCATCTACGGGGGAGGGGGTTATGGCGAGCAGTACTTC. Amino acid sequence: CASIYGGGGYGEQYF. Full variable domain (remainder filled in from reference TRBV11-2 and TRBJ2-7): EAGVAQSPRYKIIEKRQSVAFWCNPISGHATLYWYQQILGQGPKLLIQFQNNGVVDDSQLPKDRFSAERLKGVDSTLKIQPAKLEDSAVYLCASIYGGGGYGEQYFGPGTRLTVT.

This sequence joins TRBV9 and TRBJ1-2, with a tentative D call TRBD1 (5 bases). The CDR3 length is 15 residues. Trimming shortened V by 4 bases and J by 8 bases, and 21 bases separated the two germline ends. Germline loops: CDR1 SGDLS, CDR2 YYNGEE. The CDR3 region is CASSTQPDTMGGYTF. CDR3 in DNA: TGTGCCAGCAGCACCCAACCGGACACCATGGGCGGCTACACCTTC.

V usage is TRBV5-1 and J usage is TRBJ1-1; possibly TRBD1 for D (5 bases). Germline V lookup: CDR1 SGHRS, CDR2 YFSETQ. Between the trimmed V and J ends, which lost 6 bases and 3 bases, there was a span of 15 bases. The CDR3 contains 14 residues. The CDR3 spells CASTQGNRDTEAFF. CDR3 bases: TGCGCCAGCACCCAGGGCAATAGGGACACTGAAGCTTTCTTT. Complete variable domain (other parts from reference TRBV5-1 and TRBJ1-1): KAGVTQTPRYLIKTRGQQVTLSCSPISGHRSVSWYQQTPGQGLQFLFEYFSETQRNKGNFPGRFSGRQFSNSRSEMNVSTLELGDSALYLCASTQGNRDTEAFFGQGTRLTVV.

The chain is built from TRBV4-1 and TRBJ1-6, with 9 bases aligning to TRBD1. V dropped 3 bases and J dropped 9; count of bases not matched to a gene: 15. The CDR3 runs 18 residues. Germline CDR1 MGHRA, CDR2 YSYEKL. DNA of the CDR3: TGCGCCAGCAGCCAGGTTGGCTCGGGACAGGGTGGGAGTTCACCCCTCCACTTT. This gives the protein CASSQVGSGQGGSSPLHF.

The V and J genes are TRBV29-1 and TRBJ1-2; TRBD1 is a possible D gene (6 bases). The germline V and J ends were trimmed by 5 bases and 5 bases, with 12 bases remaining between them. The CDR3 is 12 amino acids. CDR1 and CDR2 from the germline V gene are SQVTM and ANQGSEA. CDR3 DNA: TGCAGCGTTTACCGGACAGATTATGGCTACACCTTC. Amino acid sequence: CSVYRTDYGYTF.

J is TRBJ2-1 and V is TRBV12-5; TRBD2 agrees at 9 bases. V gave up 0 bases and J gave up 2 bases; unmatched junction bases: 8. The CDR3 has 18 residues. Germline CDR1 and CDR2: LGHNT and FRNRAP. The CDR3 DNA follows: TGTGCTAGTGGTTTGGTACGGCGGGAGGGCGAGGCCTACAATGAGCAGTTCTTC. It specifies CASGLVRREGEAYNEQFF.

V and J are TRBV7-8 and TRBJ2-1; D is uncertain. The germline V gene encodes CDR1 SGHVS and CDR2 FQNEAQ. The CDR3 runs to 13 residues. The V gene lost 5 bases and the J gene lost 9 bases, with 14 bases spanning the gap. CDR3 region: CASSLPGVGEQFF. CDR3 DNA sequence: TGTGCCAGCAGCCTACCGGGTGTCGGTGAGCAGTTCTTC.

This chain joins TRBV27 and TRBJ2-1, with TRBD2 matching over 7 bases. The V and J ends lost 1 base and 6 bases, in that order; junction bases with no gene match: 3. CDR1 MNHEY and CDR2 SMNVEV come from the germline V gene (reference sequence). This CDR3 has 14 residues. The CDR3 DNA sequence: TGTGCCAGCAGTTTATTGGCTAGCGGCAATGAGCAGTTCTTC. Protein: CASSLLASGNEQFF.

The chain recombines TRBV19 with TRBJ1-5; possible D gene TRBD1, 6 bases. Trimming stripped 5 bases from V and 1 base from J, with 15 bases between. Per the germline V gene, CDR1 is LNHDA and CDR2 is SQIVND (reference sequence). The CDR3 runs 16 residues. The CDR3 sequence is CASSGEGTRSNQPQHF. CDR3 nucleotide sequence: TGTGCCAGTAGTGGGGAGGGGACAAGGAGCAATCAGCCCCAGCATTTT.

The sample holds one count of this clone. This chain joins TRBV30 and TRBJ1-2; D uncertain. The length of the CDR3 is 13 residues. CDR1 GTSNPN and CDR2 SVGIG come from the germline V gene (reference sequence). Trimming cost V 2 bases and J 1 base, with 8 bases left between them. The CDR3 region has the DNA TGTGCCTGGAGTCGTCCCTATAACTATGGCTACACCTTC. Its protein is CAWSRPYNYGYTF. Supplemented by reference TRBV30 and TRBJ1-2, the full variable domain reads SQTIHQWPATLVQPVGSPLSLECTVEGTSNPNLYWYRQAAGRGLQLLFYSVGIGQISSEVPQNLSASRPQDRQFILSSKKLLLSDSGFYLCAWSRPYNYGYTFGSGTRLTVV.

The rearrangement joins TRBV19 to TRBJ2-7; 7 bases agree with TRBD2. V dropped 6 bases and J dropped 0; count of bases not matched to a gene: 5. The CDR3 extends over 14 amino acids. CDR1 is LNHDA and CDR2 is SQIVND in the germline V gene (reference sequence). This CDR3 reads CASRMRGSSYEQYF. The CDR3 DNA reads TGTGCCAGTAGGATGCGGGGGAGCTCCTACGAGCAGTACTTC.

The J gene is TRBJ2-6, the V gene TRBV5-1; maybe TRBD1 (6 bases). The CDR3 consists of 15 residues. Germline CDR1 is SGHRS and CDR2 is YFSETQ. The V gene lost 3 bases and the J gene lost 3 bases, with 10 bases spanning the gap. This CDR3 is CASSWAGDGANVLTF. The CDR3 DNA follows: TGCGCCAGCAGCTGGGCAGGGGATGGGGCCAACGTCCTGACTTTC.

The genes are TRBV4-2 and TRBJ2-5, with D maybe TRBD2 (6 bases). V lost 0 bases and J 5 bases, leaving 16 bases between the germline ends. Germline CDR1 LGHNA, CDR2 YNFKEQ. The CDR3 covers 16 residues. The CDR3 loop is CASSQERLRTTETQYF. In DNA, the CDR3 is TGTGCCAGCAGCCAAGAGAGGTTAAGGACTACTGAGACCCAGTACTTC.

The chain combines TRBV12-5 with TRBJ2-7, with D perhaps matching TRBD2 (6 bases). The CDR3 spans 12 residues. Trimming shortened V by 1 base and J by 7 bases, and 8 bases separated the two germline ends. Looked up from germline, CDR1 is LGHNT and CDR2 is FRNRAP. This CDR3 is CASGLDRGEQYF. The CDR3 region has the DNA TGTGCTAGTGGTTTGGACCGGGGGGAGCAGTACTTC. The full variable domain, its missing parts supplied by reference TRBV12-5 and TRBJ2-7, is DARVTQTPRHKVTEMGQEVTMRCQPILGHNTVFWYRQTMMQGLELLAYFRNRAPLDDSGMPKDRFSAEMPDATLATLKIQPSEPRDSAVYFCASGLDRGEQYFGPGTRLTVT.

The rearrangement links TRBV28 to TRBJ1-5; TRBD1 is a possible D gene (5 bases). V was pared by 6 bases and J by 1 base, with 13 bases between. The CDR3 is made up of 15 amino acids. Germline assignment: CDR1 MDHEN and CDR2 SYDVKM. The CDR3 loop reads CASSLQQGSNQPQHF. For the CDR3, the DNA is TGTGCCAGCAGCTTACAGCAGGGAAGCAATCAGCCCCAGCATTTT.

This chain joins TRBV28 and TRBJ2-7; no clear D gene. Trimming took 0 bases from V and 2 from J, leaving 11 bases between them. Germline CDR1 is MDHEN and CDR2 is SYDVKM. The CDR3 loop spans 15 amino acids. The CDR3 DNA reads as TGTGCCAGCAGTTTATGGGTCGGGTCCGCCTACGAGCAGTACTTC. It is translated as CASSLWVGSAYEQYF.

V and J are TRBV2 and TRBJ1-2, with D perhaps matching TRBD1 (6 bases). Per the germline V gene, CDR1 is SNHLY and CDR2 is FYNNEI. The CDR3 covers 14 residues. The V and J ends lost 4 bases and 9 bases respectively, with 18 bases between them. The CDR3 DNA is TGTGCCAGCAGTGTACGCGGAAGCCAGGGGCGCTACACCTTC. Translating it yields CASSVRGSQGRYTF.

This CDR3 is CASSMRDLGQPQHF. The CDR3 coding sequence is TGTGCCAGTAGTATGAGGGATTTAGGTCAGCCCCAGCATTTT. V usage is TRBV19 and J usage is TRBJ1-5; D ambiguous. The CDR3 runs to 14 residues. The V and J ends lost 3 bases and 6 bases respectively, with 12 bases between them. In germline, CDR1 is LNHDA, CDR2 SQIVND (reference sequence).

The chain links TRBV5-6 to TRBJ1-2, with TRBD1 as a possible D gene (6 bases). Germline loops: CDR1 SGHDT, CDR2 YYEEEE. The CDR3 is made up of 16 amino acids. V lost 3 bases to trimming and J lost 4 bases, with 19 bases between them. The CDR3 here is CASSSNGQHLIYGYTF. In DNA, the CDR3 is TGTGCCAGCAGCTCGAATGGACAGCATTTAATCTATGGCTACACCTTC.